Reported below is one T cell receptor beta chain. Antigen: not known. This sample is drawn from a study of T cell responses to AZD1222 COVID-19 vaccine. Study findings and constraints: Repertoires were collected only later (after the peak T cell response had occurred). Elevations in Spike-specific TCR breadth and depth followed administration of two AZD1222 doses. Spike-spanning, vaccine-associated CD4 TCRs were dominant at 160-218 and 743-854.

With V trimmed by 4 bases and J by 5 bases, 7 bases remained unmatched. Germline V lookup: CDR1 MGHRA, CDR2 YSYEKL. The CDR3 sequence is 14 residues long. Repertoires were generated with immunoSEQ multiplex PCR, while TCRdb's copy carries only in-frame clones and drops some. The data show around 120,000 clones, roughly 88% seen once. This receptor was obtained from an adult in good health. The V call is TRBV4-1, the J call TRBJ2-5; 7 nucleotides agree with TRBD1. This specimen was peripheral blood, taken on day 0 of AZD1222 vaccination. The CDR3 nucleotides are TGCGCCAGCAGCCTAGGGACAGCCAGGGAGACCCAGTACTTC. It is translated as CASSLGTARETQYF.